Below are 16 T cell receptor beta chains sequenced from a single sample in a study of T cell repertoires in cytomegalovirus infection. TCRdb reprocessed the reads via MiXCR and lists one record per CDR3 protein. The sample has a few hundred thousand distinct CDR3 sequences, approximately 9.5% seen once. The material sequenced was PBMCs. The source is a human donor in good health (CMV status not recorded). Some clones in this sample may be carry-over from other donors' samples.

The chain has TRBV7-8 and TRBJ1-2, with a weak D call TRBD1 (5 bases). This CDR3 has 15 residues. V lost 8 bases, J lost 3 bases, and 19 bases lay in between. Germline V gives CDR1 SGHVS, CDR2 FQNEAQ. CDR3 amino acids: CASSTRVRGDYGYTF. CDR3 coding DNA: TGTGCCAGCTCCACCAGGGTTCGGGGTGACTATGGCTACACCTTC.

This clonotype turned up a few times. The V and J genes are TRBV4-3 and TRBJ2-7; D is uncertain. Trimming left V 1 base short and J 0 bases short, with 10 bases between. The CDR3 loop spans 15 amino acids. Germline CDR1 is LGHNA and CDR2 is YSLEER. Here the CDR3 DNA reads TGCGCCAGCAGCCAAGGCCCCGGCTTCTCCTACGAGCAGTACTTC. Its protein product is CASSQGPGFSYEQYF.

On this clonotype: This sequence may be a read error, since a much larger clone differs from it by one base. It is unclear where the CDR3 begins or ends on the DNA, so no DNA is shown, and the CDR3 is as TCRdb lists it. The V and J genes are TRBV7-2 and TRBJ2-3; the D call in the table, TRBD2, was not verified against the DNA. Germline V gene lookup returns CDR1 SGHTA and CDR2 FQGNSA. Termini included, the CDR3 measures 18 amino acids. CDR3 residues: CASSLAVAGGTRGDTLYF.

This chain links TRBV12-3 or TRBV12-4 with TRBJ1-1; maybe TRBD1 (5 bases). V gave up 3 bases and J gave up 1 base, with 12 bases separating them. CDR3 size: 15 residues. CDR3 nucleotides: TGTGCCAGCAGTTTCGGGGCCAGACAGAACACTGAAGCTTTCTTT. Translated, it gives CASSFGARQNTEAFF.

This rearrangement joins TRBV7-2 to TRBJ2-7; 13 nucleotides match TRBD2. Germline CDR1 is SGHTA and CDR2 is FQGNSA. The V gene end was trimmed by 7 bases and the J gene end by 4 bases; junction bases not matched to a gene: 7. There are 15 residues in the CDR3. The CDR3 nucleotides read TGTGCCAGCAACCCCTGGACTAGCGGGGGATACGAGCAGTACTTC. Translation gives CASNPWTSGGYEQYF.

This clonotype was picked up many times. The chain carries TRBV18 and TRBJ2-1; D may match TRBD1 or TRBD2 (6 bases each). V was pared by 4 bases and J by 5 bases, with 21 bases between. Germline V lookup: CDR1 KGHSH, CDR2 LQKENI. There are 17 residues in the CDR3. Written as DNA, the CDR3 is TGTGCCAGCTCACTAACTGCACCAGAGGGGGGAAACAATGAGCAGTTCTTC. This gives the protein CASSLTAPEGGNNEQFF.

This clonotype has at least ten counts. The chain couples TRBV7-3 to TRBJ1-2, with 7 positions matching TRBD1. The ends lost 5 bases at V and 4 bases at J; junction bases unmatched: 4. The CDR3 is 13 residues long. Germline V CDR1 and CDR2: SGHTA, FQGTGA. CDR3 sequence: CASSPNRGYGYTF. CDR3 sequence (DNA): TGTGCCAGCAGCCCCAACAGGGGCTATGGCTACACCTTC.

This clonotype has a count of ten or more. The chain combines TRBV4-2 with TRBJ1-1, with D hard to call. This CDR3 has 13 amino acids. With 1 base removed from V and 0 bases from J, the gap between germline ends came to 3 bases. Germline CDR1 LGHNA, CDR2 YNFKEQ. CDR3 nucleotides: TGTGCCAGCAGCCAAGGAGTGAACACTGAAGCTTTCTTT. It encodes CASSQGVNTEAFF.

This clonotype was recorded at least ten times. The CDR3 bases are TGTGCCAGCAGCTCGCATTATAATTCACCCCTCCACTTT. Its protein product is CASSSHYNSPLHF. The rearrangement links TRBV7-2 to TRBJ1-6, with D unclear. Germline V gene lookup returns CDR1 SGHTA and CDR2 FQGNSA. V shed 4 bases and J shed 4 bases, with 5 bases lying between them. CDR3 length equals 13 residues.

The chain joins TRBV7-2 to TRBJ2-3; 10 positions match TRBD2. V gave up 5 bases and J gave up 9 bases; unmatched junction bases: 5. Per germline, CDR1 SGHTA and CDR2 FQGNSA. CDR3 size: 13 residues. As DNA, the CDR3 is TGTGCCAGCAGCACAAGCGGGGGGGAAACGCAGTATTTT. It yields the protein CASSTSGGETQYF.

CDR3 region: CSARDLALGEKLFF. CDR3 coding DNA: TGCAGTGCTAGAGATCTGGCCTTGGGGGAAAAACTGTTTTTT. This chain joins TRBV20-1 and TRBJ1-4; D ambiguous. The CDR3 runs 14 residues. Germline CDR1 DFQATT, CDR2 SNEGSKA (reference sequence). Trimming stripped 0 bases from V and 8 bases from J, with 13 bases between.

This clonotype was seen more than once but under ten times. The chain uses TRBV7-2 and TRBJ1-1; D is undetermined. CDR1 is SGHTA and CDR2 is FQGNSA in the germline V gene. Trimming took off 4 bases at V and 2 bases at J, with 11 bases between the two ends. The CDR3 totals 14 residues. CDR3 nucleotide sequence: TGTGCCAGCAGCTCTAAAAGGGCTAACACTGAAGCTTTCTTT. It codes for CASSSKRANTEAFF.

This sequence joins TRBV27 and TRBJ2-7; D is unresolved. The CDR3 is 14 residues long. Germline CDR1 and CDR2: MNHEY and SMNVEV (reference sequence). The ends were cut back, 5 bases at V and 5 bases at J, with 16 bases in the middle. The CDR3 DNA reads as TGTGCCAGCAGTACGACCTCCCTAAAGAACGAGCAGTACTTC. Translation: CASSTTSLKNEQYF.

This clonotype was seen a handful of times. Here the CDR3 reads CASSLAGPSNQPQHF. CDR3 coding DNA: TGTGCCAGCAGTTTAGCGGGGCCAAGCAATCAGCCCCAGCATTTT. V is TRBV12-3 or TRBV12-4 and J is TRBJ1-5; D is perhaps TRBD1 (5 bases). Trimming pared 0 bases from V and 1 base from J, leaving 7 bases between. This CDR3 contains 15 residues.

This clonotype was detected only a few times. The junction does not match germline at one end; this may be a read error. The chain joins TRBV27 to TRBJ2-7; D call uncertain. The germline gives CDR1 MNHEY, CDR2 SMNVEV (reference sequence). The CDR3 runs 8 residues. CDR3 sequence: CASSPADF. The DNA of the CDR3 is TGTGCCAGCAGTCCGGCTGACTTC.

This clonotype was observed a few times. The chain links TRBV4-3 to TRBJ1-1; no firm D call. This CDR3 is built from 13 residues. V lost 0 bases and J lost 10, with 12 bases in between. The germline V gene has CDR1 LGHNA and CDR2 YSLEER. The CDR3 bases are TGCGCCAGCAGCCAAGAAGGTTCTGGGAGAGCTTTCTTT. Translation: CASSQEGSGRAFF.